This T cell receptor (beta chain) originates from a study of chemoradiotherapy in HPV16-positive cancers. The study, taken as a whole, reports: During treatment, candidate HPV-specific clones and E7-related motifs expanded in tumor. Better recurrence-free survival went with HPV-responsive T-cell expansion in HPV16-positive patients.

Sequencing used immunoSEQ multiplex PCR; TCRdb keeps in-frame clones, though not all of them. The sample holds 9,500 to 15,000 clones, around 86% seen once. To note about this clone: The antigen remains unidentified.

Over chemoradiotherapy, repertoires were sampled more than once. CDR3 size: 13 residues. Germline V gives CDR1 SGHAT, CDR2 FQNNGV. The ends were cut back, 2 bases at V and 0 bases at J, with 2 bases in the middle. Sequences were derived from blood, sampled from a patient who underwent chemoradiotherapy. This receptor was obtained from a human donor with HPV-associated anogenital cancer. The chain joins TRBV11-2 to TRBJ1-3; D call uncertain. Here the CDR3 DNA reads TGTGCCAGCAGCTTAACCTCTGGAAACACCATATATTTT. This codes for CASSLTSGNTIYF. The variable domain in full, with the rest retrieved from reference TRBV11-2 and TRBJ1-3, is EAGVAQSPRYKIIEKRQSVAFWCNPISGHATLYWYQQILGQGPKLLIQFQNNGVVDDSQLPKDRFSAERLKGVDSTLKIQPAKLEDSAVYLCASSLTSGNTIYFGEGSWLTVV.